Listed below are T cell receptor beta chains from one sample, sequenced in a study of CD8 T cells in ankylosing spondylitis. TCRdb re-called the 5' RACE reads with MiXCR, one entry per CDR3 protein. This sample has about 420,000 distinct CDR3 sequences; approximately 20% occur once, and the top ten carry around 16%. Specimen: blood, either unsorted or a sorted T cell fraction (not recorded which). Every receptor here comes from a male donor with ankylosing spondylitis. CDR3s include the opening cysteine and the closing phenylalanine or tryptophan. Each record gives: CDR3 length, V gene, clone size, D gene, J gene, CDR3 DNA, CDR3 protein. The D gene is left open where the match is weak. Expanded clones are given a class, and other clones once, few, many or no size at all.

14	TRBV30	NA	NA	TRBJ1-6	TGTGCCTGGAGTGTAAGGACGAGGACAGTCCCCCTCCACTTT	CAWSVRTRTVPLHF
14	TRBV28	NA	NA	TRBJ2-2	TGTGCCAGCAGTTTAATCCGGAACACCGGGGAGCTGTTTTTT	CASSLIRNTGELFF
19	TRBV20-1	NA	NA	TRBJ2-1	TGCAGTCAACCAACCTACGGCGGGACCCTCAAGAGCTCCTACAATGAGCAGTTCTTC	CSQPTYGGTLKSSYNEQFF
14	TRBV5-1	few	NA	TRBJ1-2	TGCGCCAGCAGCTTGGAAATAGGGTCGATCGGCTACACCTTC	CASSLEIGSIGYTF
14	TRBV25-1	few	NA	TRBJ2-3	TGTGCCAGCGGAGACCTAACTAGCACAGATACGCAGTATTTT	CASGDLTSTDTQYF
18	TRBV4-1	NA	TRBD1	TRBJ1-5	TGCGCCAGCAGCCTGGCTTGGACAGGGGACTCCACCCGGCAGCCCCAGCATTTT	CASSLAWTGDSTRQPQHF
14	TRBV18	NA	TRBD1	TRBJ1-4	TGTGCCAGCTCACTGACAGGGGGCGATGAAAAACTGTTTTTT	CASSLTGGDEKLFF
16	TRBV21-1	once	NA	TRBJ2-7	TGTGCCAGCAGCAAAGTGGTAGCGGGGGCCTCCTACGAGCAGTACTTC	CASSKVVAGASYEQYF
12	TRBV5-1	few	NA	TRBJ2-1	TGCGCCAGCAGCTTGTCTGGGGAGGAGCAGTTCTTC	CASSLSGEEQFF
13	TRBV20-1	few	NA	TRBJ1-2	TGCAGTGCCCCCGCCCAGGGGAACTATGGCTACACCTTC	CSAPAQGNYGYTF
15	TRBV28	few	NA	TRBJ2-1	TGTGCCAGCAGTTTTAAGGGTCTCTCCTACAATGAGCAGTTCTTC	CASSFKGLSYNEQFF
14	TRBV9	NA	NA	TRBJ2-2	TGTGCCAGCAGCAAACAGACCTCCGCCGGGGAGCTGTTTTTT	CASSKQTSAGELFF
15	TRBV18	few	TRBD2	TRBJ2-5	TGTGCCAGCTCACCAGCGGGAGGGCCACAAGAGACCCAGTACTTC	CASSPAGGPQETQYF
15	TRBV9	NA	TRBD2	TRBJ2-1	TGTGCCAGCAGCTCACTAGCGGACCCGCCCCATGAGCAGTTCTTC	CASSSLADPPHEQFF
14	TRBV24-1	NA	TRBD2	TRBJ2-1	TGTGCCACCAGCGTTAGCGGGAGACTCAATGAGCAGTTCTTC	CATSVSGRLNEQFF
19	TRBV11-1	few	TRBD2	TRBJ2-3	TGTGCCAGCGTTCAAGGGCTAGCGGGAGAGTGGGCAAGCACAGATACGCAGTATTTT	CASVQGLAGEWASTDTQYF
15	TRBV6-5	NA	NA	TRBJ2-5	TGTGCCAGCAGTTACCCTTTAGTGGCCGGAGAGACCCAGTACTTC	CASSYPLVAGETQYF
13	TRBV11-1	few	TRBD2	TRBJ2-1	TGTGCCAGCGGGGTAGCGGGAAGCAATGAGCAGTTCTTC	CASGVAGSNEQFF
15	TRBV7-2	few	NA	TRBJ2-2	TGTGCCAGCAGCTCCTCTTTATCGGGCACCGGGGAGCTGTTTTTT	CASSSSLSGTGELFF
13	TRBV2	NA	NA	TRBJ1-2	TGTGCCAGCCGCCTAGCCGACCCCCATGGCTACACCTTC	CASRLADPHGYTF
16	TRBV20-1	NA	TRBD2	TRBJ2-2	TGCAGTGCTAGAGCGGGACTAGCAGCGAACACCGGGGAGCTGTTTTTT	CSARAGLAANTGELFF
16	TRBV5-1	NA	TRBD1	TRBJ2-5	TGCGCCAGCAGCAGGGGGACAGGGGGCTCTCATGAGACCCAGTACTTC	CASSRGTGGSHETQYF
15	TRBV3-1	NA	NA	TRBJ1-3	TGTGCCAGCAGCCAAGATACTTGGGGGGGAAACACCATATATTTT	CASSQDTWGGNTIYF
14	TRBV6-1	few	TRBD1	TRBJ1-5	TGTGCCAGCAGGCCGACAGGGGGCTTTCAGCCCCAGCATTTT	CASRPTGGFQPQHF
14	TRBV24-1	few	TRBD2	TRBJ2-1	TGTGCCACCAGTGAGGGGGGACTATCCAATGAGCAGTTCTTC	CATSEGGLSNEQFF
13	TRBV27	NA	NA	TRBJ2-2	TGTGCCAGCAGATTTAGCTATGCCGGGGAGCTGTTTTTT	CASRFSYAGELFF
13	TRBV6-2/TRBV6-3	few	NA	TRBJ2-2	TGTGCCAGCACCGCTGGTTACACCGGGGAGCTGTTTTTT	CASTAGYTGELFF
13	TRBV20-1	NA	NA	TRBJ2-7	TGCAGTGCTAGATTTGGCCCAACGTACGAGCAGTACTTC	CSARFGPTYEQYF
17	TRBV7-9	NA	TRBD1	TRBJ1-2	TGTGCCAGCAGCTTAGCGGCGGGTTCAGACAGGGCCTATGGCTACACCTTC	CASSLAAGSDRAYGYTF
14	TRBV12-3/TRBV12-4	NA	TRBD2	TRBJ2-3	TGTGCCAGCAACCTAGCGGTTACCCCAGATACGCAGTATTTT	CASNLAVTPDTQYF
18	TRBV7-8	NA	TRBD2	TRBJ2-1	TGTGCCAGCAGCTTAGAGGCAGCGGGAGGCACATTCTACAATGAGCAGTTCTTC	CASSLEAAGGTFYNEQFF
12	TRBV29-1	few	NA	TRBJ2-3	TGCAGCGCACGGGCCCTCACAGATACGCAGTATTTT	CSARALTDTQYF
11	TRBV7-2	few	NA	TRBJ2-5	TGTGCCAGCAGCACAGCGGAGACCCAGTACTTC	CASSTAETQYF
15	TRBV4-1	few	NA	TRBJ2-5	TGCGCCAGCAGCCAAGAATACAGAATCCAAGAGACCCAGTACTTC	CASSQEYRIQETQYF
12	TRBV5-1	few	NA	TRBJ2-1	TGCGCCAGCAGCTCCGAGACAAAAGAGCAGTTCTTC	CASSSETKEQFF
18	TRBV5-1	NA	TRBD2	TRBJ2-5	TGCGCCAGCAGCTTTCGACCGGGAGGGCCGAATGGGTTAGAGACCCAGTACTTC	CASSFRPGGPNGLETQYF
15	TRBV7-2	NA	NA	TRBJ2-6	TGTGCCAGCAGCCCCGTTCCTGCCGGGGCCAACGTCCTGACTTTC	CASSPVPAGANVLTF
15	TRBV29-1	few	TRBD2	TRBJ2-1	TGCAGCGTTGAACGGGGACTAGCGGGTTACAATGAGCAGTTCTTC	CSVERGLAGYNEQFF
15	TRBV28	NA	NA	TRBJ2-3	TGTGCCAGCAGGTCACCGGGGCCGTCGACAGATACGCAGTATTTT	CASRSPGPSTDTQYF
14	TRBV20-1	NA	NA	TRBJ1-2	TGCAGTGCTAGTCTCGGTTGGAGGGGCCTTGGCTACACCTTC	CSASLGWRGLGYTF
13	TRBV6-1	NA	NA	TRBJ1-5	TGTGCCAGCCGACGGACGCTCAATCAGCCCCAGCATTTT	CASRRTLNQPQHF
14	TRBV7-8	NA	NA	TRBJ1-2	TGTGCCAGCAGCTTACGAGAAGTTGGCTATGGCTACACCTTC	CASSLREVGYGYTF
14	TRBV7-2	NA	NA	TRBJ2-7	TGTGCCAGCAGCCCGGCGGCAGGACCCTACGAGCAGTACTTC	CASSPAAGPYEQYF
14	TRBV20-1	NA	NA	TRBJ1-5	TGCAGTGCTAGTGAGGCGGACGGGCTAAGGCCCCAGCATTTT	CSASEADGLRPQHF
17	TRBV4-1	few	TRBD2	TRBJ2-1	TGCGCCAGCAGCCAAGATCGTACTCGAGCGGGACGGGGTGAGCAGTTCTTC	CASSQDRTRAGRGEQFF
15	TRBV12-3/TRBV12-4	NA	NA	TRBJ1-5	TGTGCCAGCAGTTTAGTTACGGGGGGGCATCAGCCCCAGCATTTT	CASSLVTGGHQPQHF
16	TRBV20-1	NA	NA	TRBJ2-7	TGCAGTGCCATCCTCCCCGGGACTCTCCTCACCTACGAGCAGTACTTC	CSAILPGTLLTYEQYF
15	TRBV3-1	few	NA	TRBJ1-2	TGTGCCAGCAGCCCCCCGGGCACCACTAACTATGGCTACACCTTC	CASSPPGTTNYGYTF
17	TRBV5-6	few	TRBD1	TRBJ2-7	TGTGCCAGCAGTCTACCGCGGGACAGGGGGCGATTTTTCGAGCAGTACTTC	CASSLPRDRGRFFEQYF
14	TRBV24-1	NA	NA	TRBJ2-3	TGTGCCACCAGTGACCCTCCCCTGCCAGATACGCAGTATTTT	CATSDPPLPDTQYF